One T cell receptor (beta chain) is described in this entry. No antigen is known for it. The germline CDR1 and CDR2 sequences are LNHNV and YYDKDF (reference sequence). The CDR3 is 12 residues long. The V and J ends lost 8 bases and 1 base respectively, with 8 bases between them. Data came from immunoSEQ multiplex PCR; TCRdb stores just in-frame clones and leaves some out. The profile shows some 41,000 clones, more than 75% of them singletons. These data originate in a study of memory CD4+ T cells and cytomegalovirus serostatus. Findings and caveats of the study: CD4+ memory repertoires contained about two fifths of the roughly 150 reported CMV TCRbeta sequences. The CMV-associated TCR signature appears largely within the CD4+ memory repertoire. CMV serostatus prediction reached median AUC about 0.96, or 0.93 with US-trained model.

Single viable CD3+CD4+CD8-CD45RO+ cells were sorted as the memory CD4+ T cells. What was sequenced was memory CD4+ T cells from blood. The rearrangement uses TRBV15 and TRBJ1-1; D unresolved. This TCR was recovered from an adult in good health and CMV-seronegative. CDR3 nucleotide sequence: TGTGCCACCTCCCGCCGGAACACTGAAGCTTTCTTT. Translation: CATSRRNTEAFF.